This is a list of T cell receptor beta chains from one sample in a study of T cells in pancreatic ductal adenocarcinoma. Measured with immunoSEQ multiplex PCR; TCRdb has only the in-frame clones, and not every one. The table has about 9,000 clones, roughly 89% seen once; the top ten hold less than 4%. Sequenced material: PBMCs. Every receptor here comes from a human donor with pancreatic ductal adenocarcinoma. CDR3s include the opening cysteine and the closing phenylalanine or tryptophan. Fields, in order: CDR3 DNA, CDR3 protein, clone size, V gene, CDR3 length, J gene, D gene. A D gene is named only where the DNA matches it firmly. Expanded clones are given a class, and other clones once, few, many or no size at all.

TGTGCCAGCAGCTTTGGGGGGGCCGTAGATACGCAGTATTTT | CASSFGGAVDTQYF | once | TRBV7-2 | 14 | TRBJ2-3 | NA
TGTGCCAGTAGTTTCCGGGACAGGAGCTCCTACGAGCAGTACTTC | CASSFRDRSSYEQYF | NA | TRBV19 | 15 | TRBJ2-7 | TRBD1
TGTGCCAGTAGTATTCAGACAGGGGGATCCTACGAGCAGTACTTC | CASSIQTGGSYEQYF | NA | TRBV19 | 15 | TRBJ2-7 | TRBD1
TGTGCCAGCAGTCCTGGGGAGGATGGGGAGCAGTACTTC | CASSPGEDGEQYF | NA | TRBV25-1 | 13 | TRBJ2-5 | NA
TGTGCCTGGAGCGACGGGAGGGATCAGCCCCAGCATTTT | CAWSDGRDQPQHF | NA | TRBV30 | 13 | TRBJ1-5 | NA
TGTGCCAGCAGTTTGACTAGCGGGGGGGGGATCGATGAGCAGTTCTTC | CASSLTSGGGIDEQFF | NA | TRBV28 | 16 | TRBJ2-1 | TRBD2
TGTGCCAGCAGCTTATGGGCGGGAGGAGCTGCAGATACGCAGTATTTT | CASSLWAGGAADTQYF | NA | TRBV11-2 | 16 | TRBJ2-3 | TRBD2
TGTGCCAGCAGGCCGGGACAGGGCATATACGAGCAGTACTTC | CASRPGQGIYEQYF | once | TRBV28 | 14 | TRBJ2-7 | TRBD1
TGTGCCAGCAGCTTAGCCGTGGGGGGGTTCTATGGCTACACCTTC | CASSLAVGGFYGYTF | NA | TRBV7-2 | 15 | TRBJ1-2 | NA
TGTGCCAGCAGAGGCGGGACAGGACTTTACGAGCAGTACTTC | CASRGGTGLYEQYF | NA | TRBV28 | 14 | TRBJ2-7 | TRBD1
TGTGCCAGCAGTTCCGGAATAGCCTATGGCTACACCTTC | CASSSGIAYGYTF | once | TRBV6-5 | 13 | TRBJ1-2 | NA
TGTGCCAGCAGCTTAATCCACAACAATGAGCAGTTCTTC | CASSLIHNNEQFF | NA | TRBV7-2 | 13 | TRBJ2-1 | NA
TGTGCCAGCAGGAACAGGGAGTATAATTCACCCCTCCACTTT | CASRNREYNSPLHF | once | TRBV6-6 | 14 | TRBJ1-6 | NA
TGCGCCAGCAGCCATGCCGACAGGGTGAACACTGAAGCTTTCTTT | CASSHADRVNTEAFF | NA | TRBV4-3 | 15 | TRBJ1-1 | TRBD1
TGTGCCAGCGCACGGGACTCGCTACGCGAGCAGTACTTC | CASARDSLREQYF | once | TRBV6-1 | 13 | TRBJ2-7 | NA
TGTGCCAGCAGCGACCCCGGGACAGGGATTTTTGAGACCCAGTACTTC | CASSDPGTGIFETQYF | NA | TRBV28 | 16 | TRBJ2-5 | TRBD1